This paragraph covers one T cell receptor beta chain sequence. Its antigen is currently not known. It has no much larger one-base neighbor in the sample; base qualities were not kept. This record belongs to a study of blood T cells in healthy people across ages (dated by TCRdb to the mid-2010s). For the study in its entirety: In model experiments, template switching captured roughly one uniquely barcoded TCR beta cDNA molecule for every two T cells. The donors were divided into four age groups: young (average roughly 15 years), middle-aged (approximately 39), aged (62) and long-lived (82). For two donors (one aged 18 to 30 and one aged 80 or older), the study analyzed two additional independent replicas of 1 million unique cDNA reads from the same blood draw. To track age-related changes in TCR beta repertoire diversity, the study relied on deep sequencing normalized with unique cDNA molecular identifiers.

The library came from 5' RACE. These reads were obtained on an Illumina HiSeq 2500. A second PCR of roughly 6 to 12 cycles was performed with a sample-barcoded 5' primer and a J-beta primer mix. A template-switch 5' adaptor carrying 12 random nucleotides introduced a unique molecular identifier onto each TCR beta cDNA molecule. At least 2.5 million CDR3-containing paired-end reads were obtained from each sample. First-strand cDNA was synthesized from all RNA with the Mint cDNA synthesis kit, primed by a TRBC-specific oligonucleotide. Following uracil-DNA glycosylase treatment, all cDNA underwent a first 18-cycle PCR with the universal primers M1SS and BC2_uni_R. The paper's processing steps were these. For normalization, 1 million high-quality reads, each with a distinct molecular identifier, were randomly selected from each sample. Instead of being binned into consensus sequences, reads with shared molecular identifiers were discarded. MiTCR, with a Q25 quality threshold and the strictest error-elimination algorithm, was used for CDR3 identification, clonotype clustering and error correction. A nonparametric unseen species model with Euler transformation was used to estimate a lower bound on total TCR beta diversity. TCRdb redid the processing of the public reads, applying fastp at Q25 and MiXCR, and retained in-frame beta chains. For every CDR3 protein sequence, its rows merge into one entry that carries the most common genes and DNA. These V and J calls rely on TCRdb rather than the paper's analysis. This sample holds around 1,000,000 distinct CDR3 sequences; roughly 24% were observed only once. The ten largest clones add up to about 0.69% of the sample.

General findings and caveats noted by the study authors: There was a strong correlation between observed TCR beta diversity and the percentage of naive T cells measured by flow cytometry. Because profiling used bulk unsorted PBMCs, naive and antigen-experienced compartments could not be compared conclusively. Because the CMV infection status of the donors was unknown, age-related changes in expanded clonotypes may potentially have been confounded. Estimates of total diversity based on one million sequenced T cells were regarded as lower bounds and as underestimates. The long-lived group showed more naive CD4+ T cells, fewer expanded clones and increased TCR diversity than the aged group, suggesting age selection. As age increased, observed TCR beta diversity per million T cells dropped in a roughly linear way, and a significant reduction was already evident by age 40.

The 40 or so donors, aged roughly 6 to 90 years, were systemically healthy Caucasian individuals from Russia. Each donor gave approximately 9.3 milliliters of peripheral blood, collected into EDTA-treated Vacutainer tubes. Ficoll-Paque density-gradient centrifugation was used to isolate PBMCs, with at least 7 million obtained per sample. Total RNA, at least 5.5 micrograms per sample, was extracted from PBMCs with Trizol reagent. The percentages of naive CD45RAhigh/CD27high T cells were determined by flow cytometry on a PBMC aliquot from every donor. The CDR3 holds 15 amino acids from the cysteine to the phenylalanine. Only CDR3 DNA is held: 45 bases, read in frame from base 1. CDR1 and CDR2, looked up from the germline V gene (reference sequence), are SEHNR and FQNEAQ. At the junction V is shortened by 4 bases and J by 5 bases; bases outside the gene matches: 8. This sample was also put to use in a study of T cells of mothers and their children. From that second study: Nine systemically healthy Caucasian individuals, comprising three mothers and their six children, were included as donors. cDNA synthesis consumed the entire amount of extracted RNA, loaded at 1.5 ug RNA in each 15 ul reaction. In the second PCR, the M1S primer introduced both the sample barcodes and 2-4 random nucleotides. Over 10 million TCR beta CDR3 reads came from each mother, compared with approximately 3.1 million reads from each child. TCR recombination output is similarly shaped by thymic selection in related and unrelated pairs, with a minor effect exerted by inherited differences. Normalized repertoire overlap was always found to be slightly, but never significantly, higher in related mother-child pairs than in unrelated mother-child pairs. With a sensitivity of approximately 100 clones per million clonotypes, no persistent microchimeric T cell clones were detected. Deep NGS was used in the study to compare the TCR beta repertoires of mothers and children and to look for features that separate related mother-child pairs from unrelated individuals. The mean age was roughly 36 +/- 4 years for the mothers and about 10 +/- 4 years for the children. After adapter ligation with NEBNext reagents, the libraries were sequenced on Illumina HiSeq 2000 with 100+100 nt paired-end reads. To prevent cross-contamination, the mother and child libraries were prepared a month apart and were sequenced in separate runs. For each donor, somewhere between roughly 450,000 and 2,000,000 distinct TCR beta clonotypes were identified. Naive TCR beta clonotypes were estimated from low-frequency clonotypes matched to each donor's FACS-determined naive share, without sorting.

The receptor's source is a girl aged 2-10 years in good health. The material sequenced was blood. The sequence joins TRBV7-9 to TRBJ1-2; TRBD1 lines up with 9 middle nucleotides. The CDR3 protein sequence reads: CASSSGTGTPYGYTF. The nucleotides are TGTGCCAGCAGCTCGGGGACAGGGACACCATATGGCTACACCTTC.